The 4 T cell receptor beta chains reported below all come from one sample, sequenced in a study of OX40 agonist ivuxolimab in advanced cancers. Here immunoSEQ multiplex PCR was the method, and the copy in TCRdb shows in-frame clones only, minus some. The data contain some 14,000 clones, about 78% of them seen just once; the ten biggest clones take up just under 40%. Specimen: CD4+ or CD8+ T cells sorted from blood, collected in a trial of the OX40 agonist ivuxolimab. The source of these receptors is an adult with an advanced solid tumor such as melanoma, head and neck, liver or kidney cancer.

This rearrangement joins TRBV2 to TRBJ1-4; TRBD1 is a possible D gene (6 bases). V was cut by 6 bases and J by 7 bases, with 12 bases left in between. This CDR3 region has 13 residues. The germline V gene has CDR1 SNHLY and CDR2 FYNNEI. CDR3 nucleotide sequence: TGTGCCAGCAGACAGGGAAATGGTGAAAAACTGTTTTTT. Translated: CASRQGNGEKLFF. The full variable domain, completed using reference TRBV2 and TRBJ1-4, is EPEVTQTPSHQVTQMGQEVILRCVPISNHLYFYWYRQILGQKVEFLVSFYNNEISEKSEIFDDQFSVERPDGSNFTLKIRSTKLEDSAMYFCASRQGNGEKLFFGSGTQLSVL.

This clone showed up just once. CDR3 region: CAISDPGRAYEQYF. Written as DNA, the CDR3 is TGTGCCATCAGTGACCCGGGACGGGCCTACGAGCAGTACTTC. The rearrangement links TRBV10-3 to TRBJ2-7, with D perhaps given as TRBD1 or TRBD2 (5 bases each). V gave up 3 bases and J gave up 2 bases, with 11 bases separating them. Germline CDR1 reads ENHRY; CDR2 reads SYGVKD. CDR3 length: 14 residues.

This chain links TRBV2 with TRBJ2-7; TRBD2 might be the D (5 bases). V lost 4 bases and J lost 0, with 10 bases in between. The CDR3 covers 14 residues. The germline CDR1 and CDR2 sequences are SNHLY and FYNNEI. CDR3 region: CASSVERISYEQYF. The CDR3 bases are TGTGCCAGCAGTGTTGAGCGGATCTCCTACGAGCAGTACTTC.

This rearrangement joins TRBV2 to TRBJ2-7; tentative D call: TRBD2 (5 bases). CDR1 and CDR2 from the germline V gene are SNHLY and FYNNEI. This CDR3 has 14 residues. Trimming pared 2 bases from V and 3 bases from J, leaving 11 bases between. The CDR3, as DNA: TGTGCCAGCAGTGAAATCGGGAAAAGCTACGAGCAGTACTTC. This gives the protein CASSEIGKSYEQYF. The whole variable domain, remainder taken from reference TRBV2 and TRBJ2-7, is EPEVTQTPSHQVTQMGQEVILRCVPISNHLYFYWYRQILGQKVEFLVSFYNNEISEKSEIFDDQFSVERPDGSNFTLKIRSTKLEDSAMYFCASSEIGKSYEQYFGPGTRLTVT.